This section outlines one T cell receptor (beta chain) sequence together with its context. Its target is unknown. With 3 bases clipped from V and 6 bases from J, the junction kept 8 bases outside the gene matches. The CDR3 extends over 16 amino acids. Germline values: CDR1 LNHNV, CDR2 YYDKDF (reference sequence). Genomic DNA, serving as template, underwent TCR beta VDJ and CDR3 profiling. TCRdb independently ran MiXCR on the reads; one entry per CDR3 protein. This sample has about 200,000 distinct CDR3 sequences, with less than 75% found just once. This record comes from a study of CD8+CD57+ T cells in acquired aplastic anemia. Flow cytometry had shown expanded CD8+CD57+ cells in the patients chosen for sequencing. Notes on the study in general: Patients and controls shared 25 to 35 CD8+ CDR3 sequences, which appeared highly expressed in patients and within their immunodominant clones.

The TCR originated in a human donor with aplastic anemia. V usage is TRBV15 and J usage is TRBJ2-1; 10 bases agree with TRBD1. Sequencing used sorted CD4+, CD8+, or CD8+CD57+ T cells (not recorded which) from PBMCs. The CDR3 bases are TGTGCCACCAGCAGTGACCGGGACAGGGGTGCCAATGAGCAGTTCTTC. It is translated as CATSSDRDRGANEQFF.